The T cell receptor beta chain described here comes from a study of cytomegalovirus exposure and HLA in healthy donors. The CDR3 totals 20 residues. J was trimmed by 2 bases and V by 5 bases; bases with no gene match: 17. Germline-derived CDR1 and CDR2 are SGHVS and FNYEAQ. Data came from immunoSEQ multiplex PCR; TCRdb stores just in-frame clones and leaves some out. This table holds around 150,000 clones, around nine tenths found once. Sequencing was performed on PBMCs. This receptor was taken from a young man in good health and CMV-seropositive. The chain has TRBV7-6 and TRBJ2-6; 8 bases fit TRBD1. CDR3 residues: CASSPLRTGSFRAGANVLTF. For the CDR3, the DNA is TGTGCCAGCAGCCCCCTTAGGACAGGGAGTTTCAGGGCTGGGGCCAACGTCCTGACTTTC.